These 32 T cell receptor beta chains share one sample of origin, sequenced in a study of neurological immune-mediated disorders. TCRdb passed the 5' RACE reads through MiXCR, listing each CDR3 protein once. The table shows 87,000 or so distinct CDR3 sequences, with roughly 3.5% occurring only once. Source material: PBMCs. Every receptor here comes from a woman in her 50s with multiple sclerosis.

This clonotype came up many times. V usage is TRBV12-3 or TRBV12-4 and J usage is TRBJ2-7; no reliable D call. The CDR3 length is 14 residues. V lost 4 bases, J lost 0 bases, and 10 bases lay in between. The CDR3 region is CASSWNSASYEQYF. The CDR3 nucleotides read TGTGCCAGCAGTTGGAACTCCGCCTCCTACGAGCAGTACTTC.

This clonotype appeared many times. The V gene is TRBV20-1, the J gene TRBJ2-1, with D perhaps being TRBD1 or TRBD2 (6 bases each). CDR3 length: 16 residues. Trimming removed 3 bases at V and 9 bases at J, with 24 bases between. CDR1 and CDR2 (germline): DFQATT, SNEGSKA (reference sequence). Here the CDR3 reads CSASTLGTGPRGEQFF. The CDR3 coding sequence is TGCAGTGCTAGCACCTTGGGAACAGGGCCGCGGGGTGAGCAGTTCTTC.

This clonotype was observed many times. This chain connects TRBV3-1 to TRBJ1-3; D not resolved. This CDR3 spans 14 amino acids. V dropped 4 bases and J dropped 2 bases, with 9 bases sitting between them. CDR1 and CDR2 from the germline V gene are LGHDT and YNNKEL (reference sequence). Here the CDR3 reads CASSPGLAGNTIYF. CDR3 DNA: TGTGCCAGCAGCCCAGGCCTCGCTGGAAACACCATATATTTT.

This clonotype was seen at least ten times. The chain has TRBV20-1 and TRBJ2-2, with 7 bases lining up with TRBD1. Germline-derived CDR1 and CDR2 are DFQATT and SNEGSKA (reference sequence). Trimming at V came to 5 bases and at J to 0 bases, leaving 6 bases not matched to a gene. The CDR3 totals 15 residues. CDR3 residues: CSAQQGHSNTGELFF. The CDR3 bases are TGCAGTGCTCAACAGGGGCACTCGAACACCGGGGAGCTGTTTTTT.

The sample holds many counts of this clonotype. This chain joins TRBV5-1 and TRBJ1-1; the D is unclear. CDR1 SGHRS and CDR2 YFSETQ come from the germline V gene. V was pared by 4 bases and J by 4 bases, with 17 bases between. The CDR3 loop spans 15 amino acids. DNA of the CDR3: TGCGCCAGCAGCGGGCTTTCGGAGGCGGGCACTGAAGCTTTCTTT. It translates to CASSGLSEAGTEAFF.

This clonotype was counted many times. One end of the junction fails to match germline, which may point to a read error. V gene TRBV20-1 combines with J gene TRBJ2-2; D remains ambiguous. The length of the CDR3 is 12 residues. Germline-derived CDR1 and CDR2 are DFQATT and SNEGSKA (reference sequence). For the CDR3, the DNA is TGTATAATGTGGGGTTGGACCGGGGAGCTGTTTTTT. Translating it yields CIMWGWTGELFF.

Many counts were recorded for this clonotype. The V call is TRBV4-3, the J call TRBJ1-6; a weak D match, TRBD1 (6 bases). Germline-derived CDR1 and CDR2 are LGHNA and YSLEER. V lost 4 bases to trimming and J lost 10 bases, with 14 bases between them. There are 14 residues in the CDR3. CDR3 nucleotides: TGCGCCAGCAGCCCGTACCTACAGGGCTCACCCCTCCACTTT. This encodes CASSPYLQGSPLHF.

This clonotype was seen ten or more times. The chain recombines TRBV9 with TRBJ1-5, with a weak D call TRBD1 (6 bases). The CDR3 covers 15 residues. Germline values: CDR1 SGDLS, CDR2 YYNGEE. Between the trimmed V and J ends, which lost 4 bases and 2 bases, there was a span of 13 bases. CDR3 amino acids: CASSRGGGGNQPQHF. The CDR3 bases are TGTGCCAGCAGCAGGGGGGGTGGTGGCAATCAGCCCCAGCATTTT.

This clonotype was seen at least ten times. The chain recombines TRBV5-5 with TRBJ1-2, with 8 bases identical to TRBD1. From germline, CDR1 is SGHKS and CDR2 YYEKEE (reference sequence). The CDR3 contains 15 residues. The ends lost 0 bases at V and 5 bases at J; junction bases unmatched: 6. The CDR3 DNA sequence: TGTGCCAGCAGCTTGGACAGGGGGGATTGGTATGGCTACACCTTC. Amino acid sequence: CASSLDRGDWYGYTF.

This clonotype was counted ten times or more. The chain is built from TRBV6-2 or TRBV6-3 and TRBJ2-7; TRBD1 is a possible D gene (6 bases). This CDR3 has 14 amino acids. Trimming took 6 bases from V and 4 from J, leaving 16 bases between them. The germline V gene encodes CDR1 MNHEY and CDR2 SVGEGT. The CDR3 DNA is TGTGCCAGCAGCCTGCTCGCCGACAGGTACGAGCAGTACTTC. Encoded protein: CASSLLADRYEQYF.

The chain links TRBV5-5 to TRBJ1-1; D may be TRBD1 (6 bases). CDR1 and CDR2 (germline): SGHKS, YYEKEE (reference sequence). This CDR3 region has 14 residues. V lost 2 bases to trimming and J lost 1 base, with 9 bases between them. The CDR3 coding sequence is TGTGCCAGCAGCTTTACAGGGAGGAACACTGAAGCTTTCTTT. Amino acid sequence: CASSFTGRNTEAFF.

The chain uses TRBV7-6 and TRBJ2-3; 11 bases line up with TRBD2. The junction had 9 bases not matched to a gene; V was cut back by 1 base and J by 6 bases. CDR3 length: 17 residues. Germline CDR1 is SGHVS and CDR2 is FNYEAQ. The CDR3 is CASSLGGISGRGDTQYF. CDR3 nucleotides: TGTGCCAGCAGCTTAGGTGGGATTAGCGGGAGGGGCGATACGCAGTATTTT.

This clonotype came up a few times. This may stem from a read error, because a much larger clone lies one nucleotide away. The chain links TRBV12-3 or TRBV12-4 to TRBJ1-5; the D is unclear. The CDR3 contains 13 residues. The CDR3 loop is CASSGGNYQHQHF. CDR3 nucleotides: TGTGCCAGCAGTGGTGGAAATTATCAGCACCAGCATTTT.

This clonotype appeared many times. V gene TRBV12-3 or TRBV12-4 combines with J gene TRBJ1-2, with 10 positions matching TRBD1. V was clipped by 4 bases and J by 13 bases; unmatched bases: 6. The CDR3 loop spans 12 amino acids. CDR3 DNA sequence: TGTGCCAGCAGTTCGTGGGACAGGGGCCCCACCTTC. It translates to CASSSWDRGPTF.

Turning to this clonotype: A much larger clone is a single base away; this may be a read error. The chain recombines TRBV28 with TRBJ2-1; TRBD2 matches at 10 bases. The CDR3 totals 14 residues. The germline V gene encodes CDR1 MDHEN and CDR2 SYDVKM. The CDR3 DNA reads as TGTGTCAGCATTACTAGCGGGGAAAACAATGAGCAGTTCTTC. This encodes CVSITSGENNEQFF.

This clonotype was counted many times. The J gene is TRBJ2-3, the V gene TRBV4-1; D is unresolved. The CDR3 is made up of 16 amino acids. The germline V gene encodes CDR1 MGHRA and CDR2 YSYEKL. The V end lost 4 bases, the J end lost 6 bases, and 20 bases lay between the germline ends. The CDR3 spells CASSLLFGPARDTQYF. The CDR3 DNA follows: TGCGCCAGCAGCCTTCTATTCGGGCCCGCGAGGGATACGCAGTATTTT.

There are a few counts of this clonotype. The chain has TRBV27 and TRBJ2-7, with D perhaps assigned TRBD1 or TRBD2 (6 bases each). Germline-derived CDR1 and CDR2 are MNHEY and SMNVEV (reference sequence). V lost 5 bases to trimming and J lost 4 bases, with 15 bases between them. This CDR3 comprises 14 residues. The CDR3 bases are TGTGCCAGCAGTATACAGGGTGGGAGGTACGAGCAGTACTTC. It translates to CASSIQGGRYEQYF.

This clonotype has a count of ten or more. The J gene is TRBJ2-3, the V gene TRBV7-2, with a weak D call TRBD2 (7 bases). Germline-derived CDR1 and CDR2 are SGHTA and FQGNSA. Trimming cost V 6 bases and J 6 bases, with 16 bases left between them. CDR3 length: 14 residues. The CDR3 loop is CASRLRGASDTQYF. CDR3 DNA: TGTGCCAGCAGACTCCGGGGGGCGTCGGATACGCAGTATTTT.

This clonotype was seen ten or more times. The chain employs TRBV20-1 and TRBJ2-1; D perhaps matches TRBD2 (6 bases). The V gene's germline CDR1 is DFQATT and CDR2 SNEGSKA (reference sequence). The CDR3 totals 14 residues. The V end was cut by 0 bases, the J end by 2 bases, with 8 bases between. As DNA, the CDR3 is TGCAGTGCTAGAGATAGCGGAACCTACAATGAGCAGTTCTTC. Protein sequence: CSARDSGTYNEQFF.

This clonotype was counted many times. This chain joins TRBV20-1 and TRBJ2-7; 9 bases match TRBD1. CDR1 is DFQATT and CDR2 is SNEGSKA in the germline V gene (reference sequence). The CDR3 length is 13 residues. V lost 4 bases and J lost 5; bases outside the gene matches: 6. CDR3 nucleotides: TGCAGTGCTAACCCTTGGACAGGGGACGAGCAGTACTTC. Translated, it gives CSANPWTGDEQYF.

The sample holds many counts of this clonotype. The chain recombines TRBV20-1 with TRBJ2-7; TRBD1 agrees at 9 bases. Germline V gene lookup returns CDR1 DFQATT and CDR2 SNEGSKA (reference sequence). The CDR3 spans 13 residues. Losses at the gene ends were 6 bases for V and 5 bases for J; bases not matched to a gene: 8. CDR3 protein: CSAPWDRVNEQYF. For the CDR3, the DNA is TGCAGTGCGCCCTGGGACAGGGTGAACGAGCAGTACTTC.

In this sample, this clonotype turned up a few times. V usage is TRBV23-1 and J usage is TRBJ2-2; D is possibly TRBD2 (5 bases). TRBV23-1 is an open reading frame whose function is uncertain. V dropped 4 bases and J dropped 5 bases, with 17 bases sitting between them. The CDR3 covers 16 residues. CDR3 residues: CASSRLFPTGTGELFF. In nucleotides, the CDR3 is TGCGCCAGCAGTCGTCTCTTCCCGACGGGGACCGGGGAGCTGTTTTTT.

There are many counts of this clonotype. The genes are TRBV12-3 or TRBV12-4 and TRBJ2-7, with D possibly TRBD1 on 6 matching bases. V shed 6 bases and J shed 2 bases, with 17 bases lying between them. This CDR3 has 15 amino acids. As DNA, the CDR3 is TGTGCCAGCAGCCCCCAGGGGAATCAACCCTACGAGCAGTACTTC. Encoded protein: CASSPQGNQPYEQYF.

This clonotype has at least ten counts. The V gene is TRBV6-2 or TRBV6-3, the J gene TRBJ2-7; 11 nucleotides align to TRBD2. This CDR3 is built from 14 residues. V shed 6 bases and J 3 bases; nucleotides not matched to a gene: 4. The germline V gene encodes CDR1 MNHEY and CDR2 SVGEGT. CDR3 amino acids: CASRLTSGGYEQYF. The DNA for the CDR3 is TGTGCCAGCAGACTAACTAGCGGGGGCTACGAGCAGTACTTC.

This clonotype has at least ten counts. The V and J genes are TRBV12-3 or TRBV12-4 and TRBJ1-6, with D unresolved. V gave up 6 bases and J gave up 6 bases, with 12 bases separating them. The CDR3 loop spans 14 amino acids. CDR3 sequence: CASSQGQANSPLHF. In nucleotides, the CDR3 is TGTGCCAGCAGCCAAGGGCAAGCTAATTCACCCCTCCACTTT.

This clonotype came up many times. The chain's CDR3 is CASNAGDVYGYTF. The CDR3, as DNA: TGTGCCAGCAACGCAGGGGATGTCTATGGCTACACCTTC. The chain joins TRBV2 to TRBJ1-2; the D gene is possibly TRBD1 (6 bases). CDR1 is SNHLY and CDR2 is FYNNEI in the germline V gene. V gave up 7 bases and J gave up 4 bases, with 13 bases separating them. CDR3 length: 13 residues.

This clonotype was counted many times. V is TRBV6-2 or TRBV6-3 and J is TRBJ1-1; 7 positions match TRBD1. Germline trimming cut 5 bases from V and 5 bases from J; bases unmatched to any gene: 5. The germline V gene has CDR1 MNHEY and CDR2 SVGEGT. The length of the CDR3 is 13 residues. The CDR3 DNA reads as TGTGCCAGCAGTCTGACAGGGCGGACTGAAGCTTTCTTT. This encodes CASSLTGRTEAFF.

In its sample, this clonotype was seen many times. This chain connects TRBV9 to TRBJ2-7, with 9 bases aligning to TRBD1. This CDR3 is 14 amino acids long. The V segment lost 3 bases and the J segment 5 bases; nucleotides outside the gene matches: 6. Germline V gene sequence: CDR1 SGDLS, CDR2 YYNGEE. Here the CDR3 reads CASSAGTGYHEQYF. The CDR3 nucleotides read TGTGCCAGCAGCGCCGGGACAGGGTACCACGAGCAGTACTTC.

This clonotype occurred a few times. The V and J genes are TRBV7-9 and TRBJ2-2, with a tentative D call TRBD2 (6 bases). The ends were cut back, 4 bases at V and 1 base at J, with 10 bases in the middle. Per the germline V gene, CDR1 is SEHNR and CDR2 is FQNEAQ (reference sequence). The CDR3 covers 15 residues. The CDR3 DNA follows: TGTGCCAGCAGCTCTGGGAGGCGGAACACCGGGGAGCTGTTTTTT. It codes for CASSSGRRNTGELFF. The entire variable domain, with the rest obtained from reference TRBV7-9 and TRBJ2-2, is as follows: DTGVSQNPRHKITKRGQNVTFRCDPISEHNRLYWYRQTLGQGPEFLTYFQNEAQLEKSRLLSDRFSAERPKGSFSTLEIQRTEQGDSAMYLCASSSGRRNTGELFFGEGSRLTVL.

This clonotype was seen at least ten times. The chain is built from TRBV5-1 and TRBJ2-1; D may be TRBD2 (7 bases). Trimming removed 8 bases from V and 0 bases from J, with 18 bases in between. The CDR3 has 16 amino acids. Germline values: CDR1 SGHRS, CDR2 YFSETQ. The CDR3 region is CASTLGGQTSYNEQFF. DNA of the CDR3: TGCGCCAGTACCTTGGGGGGGCAGACCTCCTACAATGAGCAGTTCTTC.

In this sample, this clonotype turned up many times. The J gene is TRBJ2-4, the V gene TRBV25-1; the D gene is possibly TRBD1 (6 bases). The germline V and J ends were trimmed by 6 bases and 6 bases, with 15 bases remaining between them. The CDR3 has 14 residues. Germline loops: CDR1 MGHDK, CDR2 SYGVNS. Here the CDR3 DNA reads TGTGCCAGCAGAGAAACAACAGGGTCAAACATTCAGTACTTC. Translating it yields CASRETTGSNIQYF.

This clonotype was recorded many times. The gene calls are TRBV28 and TRBJ2-3; 10 nucleotides match TRBD2. Germline-derived CDR1 and CDR2 are MDHEN and SYDVKM. The CDR3 spans 19 residues. J was trimmed by 6 bases and V by 3 bases; bases with no gene match: 18. The CDR3 DNA follows: TGTGCCAGCAGTTTCTACCCTTCACTAGCGGGGTCCCAGGGGGATACGCAGTATTTT. The encoded protein is CASSFYPSLAGSQGDTQYF.